What follows are 18 T cell receptor beta chains derived from one specimen sequenced in a study of blood T cell repertoires in COVID-19. TCRdb's table, derived via immunoSEQ multiplex PCR, lists solely in-frame clones and lacks some. The sample lists about 130,000 clones; around 78% were seen once. Sequenced material: peripheral blood. The origin of the receptors is a human donor in a cohort sampled during active COVID-19.

This rearrangement joins TRBV29-1 to TRBJ1-1; 8 bases align to TRBD1. The V segment lost 2 bases and the J segment 10 bases; nucleotides outside the gene matches: 12. The V gene's germline CDR1 is SQVTM and CDR2 ANQGSEA. The CDR3 is 14 residues long. The CDR3 protein is CSVEKGLGQGGAFF. CDR3 nucleotide sequence: TGCAGCGTTGAAAAGGGGCTCGGACAGGGTGGAGCTTTCTTT.

This clone was recorded only once. The rearrangement uses TRBV11-2 and TRBJ2-3; TRBD2 might be the D (7 bases). Germline V lookup: CDR1 SGHAT, CDR2 FQNNGV. The CDR3 runs to 16 residues. V was cut by 5 bases and J by 3 bases, with 18 bases left in between. The CDR3 loop is CASSALGGGATDTQYF. CDR3 coding DNA: TGTGCCAGCAGCGCCCTCGGAGGGGGGGCAACAGATACGCAGTATTTT.

The chain carries TRBV5-8 and TRBJ1-5, with TRBD1 as a possible D gene (6 bases). Trimming removed 4 bases at V and 3 bases at J, with 8 bases between. Looked up from germline, CDR1 is SGHTS and CDR2 is YDEGEE. The CDR3 runs 13 residues. The chain's CDR3 is CASSGGDNQPQHF. The CDR3 DNA reads as TGTGCCAGCAGCGGGGGCGACAATCAGCCCCAGCATTTT.

The gene calls are TRBV19 and TRBJ2-7; the match to TRBD1 covers 8 bases. The CDR3 contains 16 residues. The V and J ends lost 5 bases and 0 bases, in that order; junction bases with no gene match: 9. Germline lookup yields CDR1 LNHDA and CDR2 SQIVND (reference sequence). Here the CDR3 reads CASSPRQGQSSYEQYF. CDR3 in DNA: TGTGCCAGTAGTCCCAGACAGGGGCAGAGCTCCTACGAGCAGTACTTC.

The chain combines TRBV7-8 with TRBJ2-5; TRBD1 might be the D (6 bases). Germline lookup yields CDR1 SGHVS and CDR2 FQNEAQ. Trimming took 4 bases from V and 3 from J, leaving 12 bases between them. This CDR3 contains 14 residues. CDR3 residues: CASSSPDRKETQYF. CDR3 DNA sequence: TGTGCCAGCAGCTCGCCAGACAGGAAAGAGACCCAGTACTTC.

V gene TRBV5-1 combines with J gene TRBJ2-3; a weak D match, TRBD1 (6 bases). The CDR3 consists of 16 residues. V was pared by 4 bases and J by 4 bases, with 19 bases between. Germline V gene lookup returns CDR1 SGHRS and CDR2 YFSETQ. CDR3 nucleotide sequence: TGCGCCAGCAGCACCTCCGGTGGGGGCATGGCAGATACGCAGTATTTT. It is translated as CASSTSGGGMADTQYF.

The rearrangement uses TRBV5-1 and TRBJ2-3; 7 positions agree with TRBD2. Germline V gives CDR1 SGHRS, CDR2 YFSETQ. Unmatched junction bases numbered 11, after V lost 0 bases and J lost 4 bases. This CDR3 contains 17 residues. The CDR3: CASSLGARAGDADTQYF. In nucleotides, the CDR3 is TGCGCCAGCAGCTTGGGGGCGCGGGCGGGGGACGCAGATACGCAGTATTTT.

The chain carries TRBV9 and TRBJ1-4; 8 bases map to TRBD1. The V gene's germline CDR1 is SGDLS and CDR2 YYNGEE. V dropped 3 bases and J dropped 5; count of bases not matched to a gene: 9. This CDR3 spans 16 amino acids. The CDR3 protein is CASSANVGTGNEKLFF. The CDR3 DNA reads TGTGCCAGCAGCGCCAACGTCGGGACAGGAAATGAAAAACTGTTTTTT.

This clone showed up just a few times. This chain links TRBV7-2 with TRBJ1-2; 10 bases agree with TRBD1. The length of the CDR3 is 13 residues. Trimming took 4 bases from V and 7 from J; bases not matched to a gene: 3. Germline loops: CDR1 SGHTA, CDR2 FQGNSA. CDR3 in DNA: TGTGCCAGCAGCTCGCGGACAGGGGGTGGCTACACCTTC. This gives the protein CASSSRTGGGYTF. Looking up the rest from reference TRBV7-2 and TRBJ1-2 gives the full variable domain: GAGVSQSPSNKVTEKGKDVELRCDPISGHTALYWYRQSLGQGLEFLIYFQGNSAPDKSGLPSDRFSAERTGGSVSTLTIQRTQQEDSAVYLCASSSRTGGGYTFGSGTRLTVV.

This clone was seen just once. This chain joins TRBV20-1 and TRBJ2-5; perhaps TRBD2 as D (6 bases). V dropped 5 bases and J dropped 5 bases, with 9 bases sitting between them. Germline V gene sequence: CDR1 DFQATT, CDR2 SNEGSKA (reference sequence). The CDR3 has 11 amino acids. CDR3 in amino acids: CSAWTKETQYF. The CDR3 bases are TGCAGTGCTTGGACTAAGGAGACCCAGTACTTC.

The V and J genes are TRBV27 and TRBJ1-6, with D perhaps matching TRBD1 (5 bases). This CDR3 has 17 amino acids. The germline CDR1 and CDR2 sequences are MNHEY and SMNVEV (reference sequence). Trimming removed 0 bases at V and 8 bases at J, with 17 bases between. CDR3 sequence (DNA): TGTGCCAGCAGTTTATCGTCGGGGGTTGTAGAGGATTCACCCCTCCACTTT. It is translated as CASSLSSGVVEDSPLHF.

This chain connects TRBV4-1 to TRBJ1-2; no reliable D call. In germline, CDR1 is MGHRA, CDR2 YSYEKL. Trimming stripped 1 base from V and 0 bases from J, with 15 bases between. The CDR3 has 17 residues. In DNA, the CDR3 is TGCGCCAGCAGCCAAGTAGTACGGAGAGACCCTAACTATGGCTACACCTTC. Residues: CASSQVVRRDPNYGYTF.

This clone has a handful of counts. This sequence joins TRBV7-9 and TRBJ2-1; maybe TRBD2 (6 bases). Deletions cut 5 bases from V and 8 bases from J, with 19 bases between. Per germline, CDR1 SEHNR and CDR2 FQNEAQ (reference sequence). This CDR3 spans 15 amino acids. CDR3 in amino acids: CASSRSIGSGDEQFF. CDR3 nucleotide sequence: TGTGCCAGCAGCCGCTCTATAGGCTCGGGGGATGAGCAGTTCTTC. Variable domain in full (rest from reference TRBV7-9 and TRBJ2-1): DTGVSQNPRHKITKRGQNVTFRCDPISEHNRLYWYRQTLGQGPEFLTYFQNEAQLEKSRLLSDRFSAERPKGSFSTLEIQRTEQGDSAMYLCASSRSIGSGDEQFFGPGTRLTVL.

The chain joins TRBV6-5 to TRBJ1-1; D possibly corresponds to TRBD1 (6 bases). Germline CDR1 is MNHEY and CDR2 is SVGAGI. The ends were cut back, 6 bases at V and 3 bases at J, with 11 bases in the middle. The CDR3 has 13 residues. In DNA form, the CDR3 reads TGTGCCAGCAGGTCACAGGGCTACACTGAAGCTTTCTTT. This sequence encodes CASRSQGYTEAFF.

The chain recombines TRBV5-4 with TRBJ1-6; D is unresolved. The germline gives CDR1 SGHNT, CDR2 YYREEE (reference sequence). CDR3 length equals 14 residues. V was cut by 2 bases and J by 10 bases, with 13 bases left in between. In DNA form, the CDR3 reads TGTGCCAGCAGCTTATCCGGGTCCCAATCACCCCTCCACTTT. Encoded protein: CASSLSGSQSPLHF.

The chain recombines TRBV6-6 with TRBJ1-5; a weak D match, TRBD1 (6 bases). Trimming took 4 bases from V and 3 from J, leaving 13 bases between them. The CDR3 loop spans 15 amino acids. The germline gives CDR1 MNHNY, CDR2 SVGAGI (reference sequence). The CDR3, as DNA: TGTGCCAGCAGTTGGGAAGGACAGCCCAATCAGCCCCAGCATTTT. Residues: CASSWEGQPNQPQHF.

The V gene is TRBV9, the J gene TRBJ2-1, with 8 bases lining up with TRBD1. The CDR3 loop spans 15 amino acids. V gave up 4 bases and J gave up 3 bases; unmatched junction bases: 6. Germline V CDR1 and CDR2: SGDLS, YYNGEE. The CDR3 DNA sequence: TGTGCCAGCAGCACCGGGACAGGTTACTACAATGAGCAGTTCTTC. It is translated as CASSTGTGYYNEQFF.

This clone was observed once. The chain links TRBV3-1 (or the pseudogene TRBV3-2) to TRBJ2-5; TRBD2 is a possible D gene (6 bases). The CDR3 consists of 18 residues. The ends were cut back, 1 base at V and 5 bases at J, with 23 bases in the middle. The germline V gene encodes CDR1 LGHDT and CDR2 YNNKEL (reference sequence). The CDR3 DNA follows: TGTGCCAGCAGCCAAGGTCAGGTCGGAATACGGGGGACCGAGACCCAGTACTTC. This sequence encodes CASSQGQVGIRGTETQYF.